This T cell receptor beta chain is drawn from a study of shared clonotypes between healthy human individuals. At the level of the study: With ages of 18 to 49, the donors were a couple of women and three men.

Trimming took 2 bases from V and 1 from J, leaving 13 bases between them. This CDR3 is built from 15 residues. Germline V gives CDR1 SGHNT, CDR2 YYREEE (reference sequence). Genomic DNA of every subset was divided equally among multiple immunoSEQ plates. In replicate PCRs of unsorted PBMC, approximately 320 ng DNA, 31,000 or so T cell genomes, was used. Methods used by the authors: Because ImmunoSEQ provided only junction sequences with no quality scores, the filtering differed. Libraries were prepared by immunoSEQ multiplex PCR; TCRdb keeps only in-frame clonotypes and omits some of them. That table is the source of V, J and clone size, and D and trimming were worked out from the DNA. The table includes some 530,000 clones, roughly 80% detected once.

The sequenced sample consisted of PBMCs. The chain combines TRBV5-4 with TRBJ2-7, with D possibly being TRBD2 (6 bases). This receptor was obtained from a woman aged 40 to 50 in good health. Some clones in this sample may be carry-over from other donors' samples. The CDR3 nucleotides read TGTGCCAGCAGCTTAGAAGCGGGCAGGTCCTACGAGCAGTACTTC. Its translation is CASSLEAGRSYEQYF.